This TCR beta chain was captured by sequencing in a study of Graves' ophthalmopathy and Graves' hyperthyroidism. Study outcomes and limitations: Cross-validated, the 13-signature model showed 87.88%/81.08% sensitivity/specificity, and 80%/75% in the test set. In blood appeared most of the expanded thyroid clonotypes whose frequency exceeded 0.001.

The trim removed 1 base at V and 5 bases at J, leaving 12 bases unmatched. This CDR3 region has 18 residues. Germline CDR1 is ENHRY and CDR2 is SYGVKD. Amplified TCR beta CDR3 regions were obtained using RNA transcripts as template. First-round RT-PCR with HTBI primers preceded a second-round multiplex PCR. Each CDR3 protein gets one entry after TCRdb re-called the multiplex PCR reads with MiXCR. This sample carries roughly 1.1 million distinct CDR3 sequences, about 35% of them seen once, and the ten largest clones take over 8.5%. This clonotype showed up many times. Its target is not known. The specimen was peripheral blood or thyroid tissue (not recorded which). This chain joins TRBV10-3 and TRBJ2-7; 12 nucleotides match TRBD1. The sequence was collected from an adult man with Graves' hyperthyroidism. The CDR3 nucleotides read TGTGCCATCAGTGAGTTTCTACTACCGGGACAGGGGGCTCACGAGCAGTACTTC. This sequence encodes CAISEFLLPGQGAHEQYF.